The 4 T cell receptor beta chains in this list originate from one sample, sequenced in a study of T cell changes during pregnancy in multiple sclerosis (dated by TCRdb to between 2018 and 2021). The library relied on the immunoSEQ multiplex PCR assay. Held by TCRdb, this immuneACCESS table contains in-frame sequences only and omits some clones. Under half of the omission traces to an unresolved V gene where checked; the cause of the rest is unknown. Here the sample has around 49,000 clones; around 95% occur a single time. The ten largest clonotypes hold around 6.4% of the sample. The starting material was CD8+ T cells from peripheral blood mononuclear cells, obtained in the first trimester of pregnancy. The receptors stem from a female donor with multiple sclerosis, enrolled in a pregnancy study.

J is TRBJ1-1 and V is TRBV5-5; no clear D. V gave up 3 bases and J gave up 5 bases, with 14 bases separating them. Germline assignment: CDR1 SGHKS and CDR2 YYEKEE (reference sequence). The CDR3 sequence is 14 residues long. The CDR3 DNA sequence: TGTGCCAGCAGCTGGGTGGGTTCGGAGACTGAAGCTTTCTTT. It translates to CASSWVGSETEAFF.

The chain links TRBV9 to TRBJ2-2, with D unresolved. Trimming stripped 7 bases from V and 2 bases from J, with 6 bases between. This CDR3 has 12 residues. CDR1 is SGDLS, CDR2 YYNGEE, per germline. The CDR3 DNA reads as TGTGCCAGCGGTACTAACACCGGGGAGCTGTTTTTT. Translating gives CASGTNTGELFF. Full variable domain (missing parts from reference TRBV9 and TRBJ2-2): DSGVTQTPKHLITATGQRVTLRCSPRSGDLSVYWYQQSLDQGLQFLIQYYNGEERAKGNILERFSAQQFPDLHSELNLSSLELGDSALYFCASGTNTGELFFGEGSRLTVL.

The CDR3 DNA sequence: TGTGCCAGCTCCTGGACTAGCGGCACCTACGAGCAGTACTTC. Protein sequence: CASSWTSGTYEQYF. The chain is built from TRBV7-2 and TRBJ2-7; 10 nucleotides line up with TRBD2. This CDR3 comprises 14 residues. J lost 2 bases, V lost 8 bases, and 6 bases had no gene match. Looked up from germline, CDR1 is SGHTA and CDR2 is FQGNSA.

This chain links TRBV4-2 with TRBJ2-6, with 7 bases lining up with TRBD1. This CDR3 contains 16 residues. Germline CDR1 and CDR2: LGHNA and YNFKEQ. J gave up 4 bases and V 0 bases, and 3 bases lay outside the gene matches. In nucleotides, the CDR3 is TGTGCCAGCAGCCAAGACCAGGGGGTAGGGGCCAACGTCCTGACTTTC. As protein: CASSQDQGVGANVLTF.